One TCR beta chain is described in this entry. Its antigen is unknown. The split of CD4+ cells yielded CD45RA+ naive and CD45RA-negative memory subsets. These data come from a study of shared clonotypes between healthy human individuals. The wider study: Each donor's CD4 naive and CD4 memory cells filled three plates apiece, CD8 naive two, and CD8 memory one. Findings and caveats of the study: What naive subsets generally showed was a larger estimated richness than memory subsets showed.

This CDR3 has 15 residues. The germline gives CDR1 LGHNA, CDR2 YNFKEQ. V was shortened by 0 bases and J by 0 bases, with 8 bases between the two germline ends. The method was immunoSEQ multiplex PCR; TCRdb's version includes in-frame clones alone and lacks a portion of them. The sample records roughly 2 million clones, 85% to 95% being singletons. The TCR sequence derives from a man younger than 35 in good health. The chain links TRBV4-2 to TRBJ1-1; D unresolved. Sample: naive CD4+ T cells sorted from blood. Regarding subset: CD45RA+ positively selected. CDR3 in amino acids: CASSQEIQVNTEAFF. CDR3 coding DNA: TGTGCCAGCAGCCAAGAAATTCAAGTGAACACTGAAGCTTTCTTT.